The following is a T cell receptor beta chain sequence with its context. The data were obtained in a study of blood T cell repertoires in COVID-19. On the study more broadly: Acute and convalescent COVID-19 samples came from the United States, Italy and Spain. Nucleic acid was either cDNA or gDNA, and it came from T cells, B-cell-depleted T cells, or PBMCs.

Per the original data handling: Estimated nucleated cell counts came from reference gene primer amplification. Here immunoSEQ multiplex PCR was the method, and the copy in TCRdb shows in-frame clones only, minus some. V, J and clone size are taken as reported in that table, and D and trimming were inferred from the DNA itself. The sample consists of roughly 240,000 clones, around 86% of them appearing once. This CDR3 comprises 13 residues. The V gene's germline CDR1 is SNHLY and CDR2 FYNNEI. The V gene lost 6 bases and the J gene lost 2 bases, with 7 bases spanning the gap. The chain is built from TRBV2 and TRBJ2-2, with D possibly being TRBD1 (5 bases). The receptor was derived from a man between 18 and 35 years old with active or convalescent COVID-19. Sequenced input: peripheral blood. For the CDR3, the DNA is TGTGCCAGCAGGGGGCGCAACACCGGGGAGCTGTTTTTT. This codes for CASRGRNTGELFF.